These 14 T cell receptor beta chains were all obtained from the same sample, sequenced in a study of T cell responses to AZD1222 COVID-19 vaccine. TCRdb's table, derived via immunoSEQ multiplex PCR, lists solely in-frame clones and lacks some. This sample carries around 99,000 clones, roughly 90% of them seen once, and the ten largest clones take approximately 17%. Sequences were derived from peripheral blood, sampled on day 0 of AZD1222 vaccination. These receptors were taken from an adult in good health.

V usage is TRBV3-1 (or the pseudogene TRBV3-2) and J usage is TRBJ1-4; D unclear. The V and J ends lost 1 base and 0 bases respectively, with 9 bases between them. The CDR3 has 16 residues. Germline CDR1 is LGHDT and CDR2 is YNNKEL (reference sequence). CDR3 protein: CASSQGVRATNEKLFF. For the CDR3, the DNA is TGTGCCAGCAGCCAAGGGGTCAGAGCAACTAATGAAAAACTGTTTTTT.

V is TRBV5-1 and J is TRBJ2-1, with 9 bases that match TRBD2. The V gene's germline CDR1 is SGHRS and CDR2 YFSETQ. This CDR3 is built from 15 residues. The V and J ends lost 0 bases and 8 bases, in that order; junction bases with no gene match: 6. The CDR3 nucleotides read TGCGCCAGCAGCTTGGTGGCGGGGGGGCCGTATGAGCAGTTCTTC. The encoded protein is CASSLVAGGPYEQFF.

V is TRBV30 and J is TRBJ1-1; D gene ambiguous. The CDR3 totals 14 residues. Per germline, CDR1 GTSNPN and CDR2 SVGIG (reference sequence). The V gene lost 0 bases and the J gene lost 3 bases, with 11 bases spanning the gap. This chain's CDR3 is CAWSVTKTYTEAFF. The CDR3 DNA is TGTGCCTGGAGTGTAACGAAAACCTACACTGAAGCTTTCTTT.

V usage is TRBV7-8 and J usage is TRBJ1-2; D is possibly TRBD1 (5 bases). Trimming removed 3 bases from V and 4 bases from J, with 21 bases in between. CDR1 is SGHVS, CDR2 FQNEAQ, per germline. The CDR3 consists of 17 residues. The CDR3 DNA reads TGTGCCAGCAGCTTGGCTGCAGGGAAAACCCACGGCTATGGCTACACCTTC. Translated: CASSLAAGKTHGYGYTF.

The chain combines TRBV10-3 with TRBJ1-5, with 11 nucleotides matching TRBD1. Germline loops: CDR1 ENHRY, CDR2 SYGVKD. This CDR3 has 15 amino acids. V was pared by 6 bases and J by 4 bases, with 5 bases of the junction left unmatched. CDR3 nucleotides: TGTGCCATCAGCCCCGGGACAGGGGGGAATCAGCCCCAGCATTTT. It is translated as CAISPGTGGNQPQHF.

The chain employs TRBV19 and TRBJ2-1; the match to TRBD2 covers 11 bases. CDR1 and CDR2 (germline): LNHDA, SQIVND (reference sequence). The CDR3 loop spans 16 amino acids. V dropped 4 bases and J dropped 4; count of bases not matched to a gene: 6. This CDR3 reads CASSNIAGGPYNEQFF. The CDR3 region has the DNA TGTGCCAGTAGTAACATAGCGGGAGGGCCTTACAATGAGCAGTTCTTC.

The V gene is TRBV5-6, the J gene TRBJ1-4; perhaps TRBD1 as D (5 bases). The germline V and J ends were trimmed by 0 bases and 5 bases, with 8 bases remaining between them. The CDR3 consists of 14 residues. Per germline, CDR1 SGHDT and CDR2 YYEEEE. The CDR3 nucleotides read TGTGCCAGCAGCTTGGGACAGCGGAATGAAAAACTGTTTTTT. This gives the protein CASSLGQRNEKLFF.

The genes are TRBV3-1 (or the pseudogene TRBV3-2) and TRBJ1-2; 7 bases are shared with TRBD1. V dropped 0 bases and J dropped 8; count of bases not matched to a gene: 9. This CDR3 is built from 15 residues. Germline V lookup: CDR1 LGHDT, CDR2 YNNKEL (reference sequence). As DNA, the CDR3 is TGTGCCAGCAGCCAAGAGGCAGGTAGGGGGCGAGGCTACACCTTC. Translating it yields CASSQEAGRGRGYTF.

V and J are TRBV7-7 and TRBJ2-1; 11 bases align to TRBD2. The V segment lost 5 bases and the J segment 6 bases; nucleotides outside the gene matches: 9. Germline CDR1 is SSHAT and CDR2 is FNYEAQ (reference sequence). This CDR3 comprises 16 residues. This chain's CDR3 is CASSAFSGRAFNEQFF. CDR3 bases: TGTGCCAGCAGCGCCTTTAGCGGGAGGGCCTTCAATGAGCAGTTCTTC.

The rearrangement links TRBV11-3 to TRBJ2-1, with D hard to call. The CDR3 extends over 15 amino acids. Germline loops: CDR1 SGHNT, CDR2 YENEEA. V lost 1 base and J lost 8, with 15 bases in between. CDR3 protein: CASSLVSSGHDEQFF. The CDR3 nucleotides read TGTGCCAGCAGCTTAGTGTCTTCAGGTCATGATGAGCAGTTCTTC.

This clone was detected a few times. CDR3 sequence (DNA): TGTGCCAGCAGCGTAATAGCGGACAACACCGGGGAGCTGTTTTTT. Its protein is CASSVIADNTGELFF. The V and J genes are TRBV9 and TRBJ2-2; D may be TRBD2 (6 bases). The V end was cut by 1 base, the J end by 2 bases, with 9 bases between. The CDR3 runs 15 residues. CDR1 and CDR2 (germline): SGDLS, YYNGEE.

This chain connects TRBV2 to TRBJ2-7, with 7 bases aligning to TRBD1. The V segment lost 6 bases and the J segment 0 bases; nucleotides outside the gene matches: 8. Looked up from germline, CDR1 is SNHLY and CDR2 is FYNNEI. The CDR3 covers 15 residues. The CDR3 nucleotides are TGTGCCAGCAGAGCAACAGGGGCCAGCTCCTACGAGCAGTACTTC. Encoded protein: CASRATGASSYEQYF.

The chain uses TRBV24-1 and TRBJ1-1, with D tentatively TRBD1 (5 bases). V was clipped by 5 bases and J by 0 bases, with 6 bases between them. From germline, CDR1 is KGHDR and CDR2 SFDVKD. The CDR3 is 13 residues long. This chain's CDR3 is CATSGGMNTEAFF. CDR3 coding DNA: TGTGCCACCAGTGGGGGGATGAACACTGAAGCTTTCTTT.

This chain uses TRBV5-6 with TRBJ2-5; D may match TRBD1 or TRBD2 (5 bases each). Germline CDR1 is SGHDT and CDR2 is YYEEEE. This CDR3 spans 16 amino acids. The V end lost 0 bases, the J end lost 5 bases, and 17 bases lay between the germline ends. The CDR3 DNA is TGTGCCAGCAGCTTGGCTAGCATGGGGCCGGTGGAGACCCAGTACTTC. Amino acid sequence: CASSLASMGPVETQYF.